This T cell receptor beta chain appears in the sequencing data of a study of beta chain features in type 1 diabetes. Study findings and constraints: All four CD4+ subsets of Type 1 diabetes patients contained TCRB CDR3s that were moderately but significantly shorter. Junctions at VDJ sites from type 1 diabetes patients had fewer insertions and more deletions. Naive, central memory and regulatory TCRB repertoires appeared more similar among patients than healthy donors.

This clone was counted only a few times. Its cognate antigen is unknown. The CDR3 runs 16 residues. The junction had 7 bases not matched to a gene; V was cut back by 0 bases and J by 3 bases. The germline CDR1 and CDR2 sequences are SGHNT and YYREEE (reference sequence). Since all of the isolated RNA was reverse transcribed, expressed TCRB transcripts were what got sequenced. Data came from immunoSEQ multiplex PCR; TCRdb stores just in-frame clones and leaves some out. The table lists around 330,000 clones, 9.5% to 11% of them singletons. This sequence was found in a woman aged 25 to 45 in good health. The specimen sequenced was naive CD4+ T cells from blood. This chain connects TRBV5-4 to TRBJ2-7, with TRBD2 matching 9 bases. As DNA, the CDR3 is TGTGCCAGCAGCTTGGGAGCGGGAGGCCCCGACTACGAGCAGTACTTC. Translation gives CASSLGAGGPDYEQYF.